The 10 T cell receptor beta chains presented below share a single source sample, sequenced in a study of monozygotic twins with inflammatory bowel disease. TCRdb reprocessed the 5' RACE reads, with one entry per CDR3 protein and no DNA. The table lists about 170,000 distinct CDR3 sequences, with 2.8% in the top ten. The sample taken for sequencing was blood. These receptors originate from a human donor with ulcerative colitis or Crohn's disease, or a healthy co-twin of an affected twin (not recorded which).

The CDR3 spells CASSSVIGTEAFF. The rearrangement uses TRBV12-3 or TRBV12-4 and TRBJ1-1. The CDR3 length is 13 residues.

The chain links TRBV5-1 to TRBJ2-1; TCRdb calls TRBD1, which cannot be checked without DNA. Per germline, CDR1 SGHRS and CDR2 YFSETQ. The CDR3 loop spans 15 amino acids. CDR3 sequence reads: CASSFSGGMFNEQFF.

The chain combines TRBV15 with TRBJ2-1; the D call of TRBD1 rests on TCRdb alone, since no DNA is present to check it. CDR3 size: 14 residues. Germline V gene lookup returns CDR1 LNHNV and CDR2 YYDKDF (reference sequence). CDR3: CATSREGGANEQFF.

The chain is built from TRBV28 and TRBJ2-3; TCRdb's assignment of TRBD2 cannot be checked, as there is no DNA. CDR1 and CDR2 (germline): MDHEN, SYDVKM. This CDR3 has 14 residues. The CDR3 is CASRWDSIADTQYF. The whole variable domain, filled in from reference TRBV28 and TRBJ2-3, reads DVKVTQSSRYLVKRTGEKVFLECVQDMDHENMFWYRQDPGLGLRLIYFSYDVKMKEKGDIPEGYSVSREKKERFSLILESASTNQTSMYLCASRWDSIADTQYFGPGTRLTVL.

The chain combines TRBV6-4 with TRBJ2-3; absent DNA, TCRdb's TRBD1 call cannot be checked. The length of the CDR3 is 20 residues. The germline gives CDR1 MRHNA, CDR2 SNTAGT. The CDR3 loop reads CASIPTGRDPSPASTDTQYF.

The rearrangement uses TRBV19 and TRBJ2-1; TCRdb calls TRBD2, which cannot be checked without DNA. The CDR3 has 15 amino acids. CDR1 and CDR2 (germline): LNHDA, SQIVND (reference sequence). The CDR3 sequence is CASSMVGGGHNEQFF.

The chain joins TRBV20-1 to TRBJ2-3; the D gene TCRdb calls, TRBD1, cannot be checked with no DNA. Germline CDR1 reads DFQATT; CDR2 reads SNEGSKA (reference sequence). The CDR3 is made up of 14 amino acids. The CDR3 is CSAERTGATDTQYF.

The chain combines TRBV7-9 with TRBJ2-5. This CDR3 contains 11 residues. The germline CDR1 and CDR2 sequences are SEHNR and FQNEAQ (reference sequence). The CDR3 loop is CASSSRETQYF. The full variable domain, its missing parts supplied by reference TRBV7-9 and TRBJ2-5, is DTGVSQNPRHKITKRGQNVTFRCDPISEHNRLYWYRQTLGQGPEFLTYFQNEAQLEKSRLLSDRFSAERPKGSFSTLEIQRTEQGDSAMYLCASSSRETQYFGPGTRLLVL.

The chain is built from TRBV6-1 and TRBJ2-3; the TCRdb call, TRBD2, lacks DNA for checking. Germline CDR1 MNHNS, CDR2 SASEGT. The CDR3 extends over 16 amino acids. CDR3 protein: CASRPRDSTREDTQYF.

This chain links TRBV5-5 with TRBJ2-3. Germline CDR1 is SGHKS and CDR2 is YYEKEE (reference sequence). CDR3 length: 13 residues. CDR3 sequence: CASSSVFVDTQYF.